The 32 T cell receptor beta chains reported below all come from one sample, sequenced in a study of blood T cells in healthy people across ages. Combining a sample-barcoded 5' primer with a J-beta primer mix, a second PCR ran for roughly 7 to 12 cycles. One entry per CDR3 protein, called by TCRdb with MiXCR from the 5' RACE reads. The table has about 2 million distinct CDR3 sequences, less than 50% seen once. The specimen sequenced was blood. These receptors were taken from a woman in her thirties or forties in good health.

This clonotype was counted only a few times. The chain carries TRBV29-1 and TRBJ2-4, with 9 bases aligning to TRBD1. The J call may be faulty, since TRBJ2-7 better matches the DNA end. The CDR3 consists of 13 residues. The germline V gene encodes CDR1 SQVTM and CDR2 ANQGSEA. CDR3 loop: CSVDRGDYGEQYF. The CDR3 bases are TGCAGCGTCGACAGGGGGGACTACGGCGAGCAGTACTTC.

This clonotype was detected only a few times. The rearrangement joins TRBV20-1 to TRBJ2-3, with TRBD2 matching 11 bases. Germline loops: CDR1 DFQATT, CDR2 SNEGSKA (reference sequence). The length of the CDR3 is 14 residues. The J segment lost 4 bases and the V segment lost 6 bases, leaving 6 bases of the junction unmatched. In DNA, the CDR3 is TGCAGTGCCGTAGCGGGGGGGCCGGCAGATACGCAGTATTTT. Protein sequence: CSAVAGGPADTQYF.

V is TRBV6-1 and J is TRBJ2-3; 16 bases match TRBD2. The CDR3 runs 18 residues. With V trimmed by 6 bases and J by 1 base, 7 bases remained unmatched. Germline CDR1 reads MNHNS; CDR2 reads SASEGT. CDR3 sequence (DNA): TGTGCCAGCAGGTTCCTAGGGACTAGCGGGGGGGGCACAGATACGCAGTATTTT. As protein: CASRFLGTSGGGTDTQYF.

The V gene is TRBV7-2, the J gene TRBJ1-2, with 7 bases lining up with TRBD1. V dropped 2 bases and J dropped 7; count of bases not matched to a gene: 10. In germline, CDR1 is SGHTA, CDR2 FQGNSA. The CDR3 spans 15 residues. The CDR3 coding sequence is TGTGCCAGCAGCTTAATTGTGGAGGGGGCCGGTGGCTACACCTTC. This gives the protein CASSLIVEGAGGYTF.

This chain uses TRBV5-1 with TRBJ2-1; 11 bases are a match to TRBD2. In germline, CDR1 is SGHRS, CDR2 YFSETQ. The CDR3 runs 14 residues. Trimming took 5 bases from V and 5 from J; bases not matched to a gene: 3. The DNA for the CDR3 is TGCGCCAGCAGTAGCGGGGGGGTGAACAATGAGCAGTTCTTC. Protein sequence: CASSSGGVNNEQFF.

This chain links TRBV20-1 with TRBJ2-3, with D possibly being TRBD1 (6 bases). This CDR3 contains 13 residues. V lost 4 bases and J 4 bases, leaving 12 bases between the germline ends. Looked up from germline, CDR1 is DFQATT and CDR2 is SNEGSKA (reference sequence). Here the CDR3 reads CSATSRGSDTQYF. The CDR3 DNA reads as TGCAGTGCTACCAGCAGGGGCTCAGATACGCAGTATTTT.

This clonotype was seen more than once but under ten times. The gene calls are TRBV4-1 and TRBJ2-2; no firm D call. The CDR3 has 16 residues. Per the germline V gene, CDR1 is MGHRA and CDR2 is YSYEKL. The germline V and J ends were trimmed by 0 bases and 0 bases, with 8 bases remaining between them. The CDR3 region is CASSQEAGPNTGELFF. For the CDR3, the DNA is TGCGCCAGCAGCCAAGAAGCCGGTCCGAACACCGGGGAGCTGTTTTTT.

This clonotype was seen just once. The V and J genes are TRBV7-3 and TRBJ2-3, with D tentatively TRBD2 (5 bases). V was pared by 4 bases and J by 1 base, with 15 bases between. Looked up from germline, CDR1 is SGHTA and CDR2 is FQGTGA. The CDR3 length is 16 residues. CDR3 region: CASSSSSLGGTDTQYF. The CDR3 coding sequence is TGTGCCAGCAGCTCCTCTAGCCTTGGTGGCACAGATACGCAGTATTTT.

This chain uses TRBV20-1 with TRBJ2-5; 7 positions agree with TRBD2. J was trimmed by 3 bases and V by 4 bases; bases with no gene match: 11. The CDR3 is 15 residues long. The germline gives CDR1 DFQATT, CDR2 SNEGSKA (reference sequence). The CDR3 coding sequence is TGCAGTGCTAAGACGCCGAGCGGGGATGAAGAGACCCAGTACTTC. Amino acid sequence: CSAKTPSGDEETQYF.

The rearrangement links TRBV12-3 or TRBV12-4 to TRBJ2-7, with a weak D call TRBD1 (5 bases). This CDR3 is 14 amino acids long. The V and J ends lost 6 bases and 3 bases respectively, with 15 bases between them. CDR3 protein: CASSPRVSRYEQYF. CDR3 DNA sequence: TGTGCCAGCAGCCCCAGGGTCTCCCGCTACGAGCAGTACTTC.

This chain links TRBV13 with TRBJ1-5; TRBD1 might be the D (5 bases). The V gene lost 5 bases and the J gene lost 6 bases, with 17 bases spanning the gap. This CDR3 has 15 amino acids. The germline V gene has CDR1 PRHDT and CDR2 FYEKMQ (reference sequence). The CDR3 DNA follows: TGTGCCAGCAGCCTACTCGGGGCGCGCGGTCAGCCCCAGCATTTT. Amino acids: CASSLLGARGQPQHF.

The V gene is TRBV20-1, the J gene TRBJ2-5, with TRBD1 matching over 9 bases. The J segment lost 7 bases and the V segment lost 5 bases, leaving 5 bases of the junction unmatched. The germline gives CDR1 DFQATT, CDR2 SNEGSKA (reference sequence). The CDR3 has 12 amino acids. CDR3 nucleotide sequence: TGCAGTGCTGCACAGGGGGCTGGGACCCAGTACTTC. Its translation: CSAAQGAGTQYF.

V and J are TRBV5-6 and TRBJ2-1; TRBD1 might be the D (5 bases). Trimming stripped 3 bases from V and 9 bases from J, with 16 bases between. The CDR3 length is 14 residues. Germline loops: CDR1 SGHDT, CDR2 YYEEEE. In nucleotides, the CDR3 is TGTGCCAGCAGCTCTGACAGTCGGTTTGGTGAGCAGTTCTTC. Its protein is CASSSDSRFGEQFF.

The chain links TRBV29-1 to TRBJ2-7; D is uncertain. Germline lookup yields CDR1 SQVTM and CDR2 ANQGSEA. The V end was cut by 7 bases, the J end by 1 base, with 14 bases between. This CDR3 has 13 residues. CDR3 in amino acids: CSARWSGSYEQYF. Here the CDR3 DNA reads TGCAGCGCCCGATGGTCCGGGTCCTACGAGCAGTACTTC.

The table lists this clonotype with a few counts. The rearrangement uses TRBV7-9 and TRBJ2-1, with 7 positions matching TRBD2. Trimming at V came to 5 bases and at J to 2 bases, leaving 12 bases not matched to a gene. The CDR3 spans 17 residues. The germline gives CDR1 SEHNR, CDR2 FQNEAQ (reference sequence). CDR3 sequence (DNA): TGTGCCAGCAGCCCTAGGTCTGGGGAGGGAACCTACAATGAGCAGTTCTTC. As protein: CASSPRSGEGTYNEQFF.

This clonotype was found once. The CDR3 spells CASSYPKRIQVGNQPQHF. DNA of the CDR3: TGTGCCAGCAGTTACCCGAAAAGGATACAGGTTGGCAATCAGCCCCAGCATTTT. The chain joins TRBV6-2 or TRBV6-3 to TRBJ1-5; D possibly corresponds to TRBD1 (5 bases). This CDR3 is built from 18 residues. The germline V gene has CDR1 MNHEY and CDR2 SVGEGT. V lost 2 bases and J lost 2, with 19 bases in between.

A remark on this clonotype: It may be a read error: a sequence one base away is much more abundant. The genes are TRBV7-9 and TRBJ2-7; perhaps TRBD2 as D (5 bases). The CDR3 sequence is 13 residues long. Germline V gene data show CDR1 as SEHNR and CDR2 as FQNEAQ (reference sequence). Trimming removed 11 bases from V and 2 bases from J, with 16 bases in between. Written as DNA, the CDR3 is TGTGCCGGCTCCCCGGCGGGCACCTACGAGCAGTACTTC. The encoded protein is CAGSPAGTYEQYF.

A word on this clonotype: One junction end does not reproduce the germline sequence, and a read error may be involved. The gene calls are TRBV14 and TRBJ2-7; tentative D call: TRBD1 (5 bases). CDR3 length: 16 amino acids. From germline, CDR1 is SGHDN and CDR2 FVKESK. DNA of the CDR3: TGTGCCAGCAGCCAGGCAAGGGGTACCCTAAATTACGCGCAGTACTTC. Translation gives CASSQARGTLNYAQYF.

This clonotype appeared a few times. This chain joins TRBV29-1 and TRBJ2-7; the D gene could be TRBD1 or TRBD2 (6 bases each). The CDR3 totals 13 residues. The germline V gene has CDR1 SQVTM and CDR2 ANQGSEA. The V end lost 6 bases, the J end lost 6 bases, and 18 bases lay between the germline ends. CDR3 loop: CSVSDGGLSEQYF. The CDR3 bases are TGCAGCGTCTCGGACGGGGGCCTCAGCGAGCAGTACTTC.

This clonotype occurred a few times. The gene calls are TRBV20-1 and TRBJ1-2; D call uncertain. The CDR3 consists of 12 residues. Per the germline V gene, CDR1 is DFQATT and CDR2 is SNEGSKA (reference sequence). The V end lost 6 bases, the J end lost 8 bases, and 16 bases lay between the germline ends. The CDR3 loop is CSAAGGAGGYTF. DNA of the CDR3: TGCAGTGCCGCGGGCGGTGCCGGAGGCTACACCTTC.

This chain connects TRBV21-1 to TRBJ1-4. TRBV21-1 is termed a pseudogene. The CDR3 is made up of 15 amino acids. The CDR3 protein is CARAGEAEANEKLFF. The CDR3 DNA is TGTGCCCGAGCGGGGGAGGCCGAAGCTAATGAAAAACTGTTTTTT.

The rearrangement joins TRBV10-3 to TRBJ2-3; D may be TRBD2 (6 bases). CDR3 length: 12 residues. V lost 3 bases and J lost 6, with 7 bases in between. The germline V gene has CDR1 ENHRY and CDR2 SYGVKD. DNA of the CDR3: TGTGCCATCAGTGATGGGAGGGATACGCAGTATTTT. This gives the protein CAISDGRDTQYF.

CDR3 sequence reads: CAISESLEFSYNEQFF. In DNA form, the CDR3 reads TGTGCCATCAGTGAGTCGTTGGAATTCTCCTACAATGAGCAGTTCTTC. The chain links TRBV10-3 to TRBJ2-1; D remains unclear. Trimming stripped 0 bases from V and 0 bases from J, with 9 bases between. The CDR3 extends over 16 amino acids. CDR1 is ENHRY, CDR2 SYGVKD, per germline.

J is TRBJ2-1 and V is TRBV12-5; TRBD1 matches at 9 bases. The CDR3 spans 16 residues. V was clipped by 0 bases and J by 4 bases; unmatched bases: 4. CDR1 and CDR2 (germline): LGHNT, FRNRAP. CDR3 residues: CASGLVLGQGYNEQFF. The CDR3 nucleotides are TGTGCTAGTGGTTTGGTACTAGGACAGGGGTACAATGAGCAGTTCTTC.

The table lists this clonotype with a few counts. The genes are TRBV28 and TRBJ2-3; D unclear. This CDR3 is 13 amino acids long. Germline lookup yields CDR1 MDHEN and CDR2 SYDVKM. Between the trimmed V and J ends, which lost 10 bases and 5 bases, there was a span of 16 bases. In nucleotides, the CDR3 is TGTGCCATTCCGGGCCCCGGCGGAGATACGCAGTATTTT. Its protein is CAIPGPGGDTQYF.

The rearrangement uses TRBV12-5 and TRBJ2-1; D remains unclear. CDR1 LGHNT and CDR2 FRNRAP come from the germline V gene. The CDR3 length is 12 residues. V lost 6 bases and J lost 9, with 12 bases in between. The CDR3: CASGLTASEQFF. The DNA of the CDR3 is TGTGCTAGTGGCCTTACAGCTTCTGAGCAGTTCTTC.

The J gene is TRBJ2-7, the V gene TRBV20-1; D is uncertain. The J call is uncertain, as TRBJ2-4 better fits the DNA end. CDR3 length: 13 amino acids. From germline, CDR1 is DFQATT and CDR2 SNEGSKA (reference sequence). The CDR3 bases are TGCAGTGCTAGCGGGCAGGTGGGAAACATTCAGTACTTC. It is translated as CSASGQVGNIQYF.

The chain has TRBV5-1 and TRBJ1-2, with D perhaps matching TRBD1 (6 bases). Germline values: CDR1 SGHRS, CDR2 YFSETQ. The CDR3 length is 14 residues. V was shortened by 0 bases and J by 8 bases, with 14 bases between the two germline ends. CDR3 in amino acids: CASSLDPGAGGYTF. The CDR3 nucleotides read TGCGCCAGCAGCTTGGATCCGGGGGCCGGCGGCTACACCTTC.

The V call is TRBV29-1, the J call TRBJ2-1; maybe TRBD1 (6 bases). The V gene lost 3 bases and the J gene lost 2 bases, with 11 bases spanning the gap. The CDR3 consists of 14 residues. CDR1 is SQVTM, CDR2 ANQGSEA, per germline. CDR3 sequence (DNA): TGCAGCGTTGAGGGGGCGTGGACCTACAATGAGCAGTTCTTC. It yields the protein CSVEGAWTYNEQFF.

The chain combines TRBV6-5 with TRBJ1-2; 11 bases fit TRBD1. The V gene end was trimmed by 10 bases and the J gene end by 10 bases; junction bases not matched to a gene: 20. Germline loops: CDR1 MNHEY, CDR2 SVGAGI. The CDR3 sequence is 16 residues long. The CDR3 protein is CANTRTGGRWDYPYTF. The CDR3 DNA reads as TGTGCCAACACCCGGACAGGGGGCAGGTGGGACTATCCCTACACCTTC.

V is TRBV28 and J is TRBJ2-7, with D possibly matching TRBD2 (5 bases). V was pared by 5 bases and J by 2 bases, with 10 bases between. The germline gives CDR1 MDHEN, CDR2 SYDVKM. The CDR3 contains 13 residues. As DNA, the CDR3 is TGTGCCAGCAGTGCCTTCGGGACCTACGAGCAGTACTTC. Translated, it gives CASSAFGTYEQYF.

This clonotype was counted only a few times. This sequence joins TRBV4-1 and TRBJ2-6; D remains ambiguous. V lost 2 bases, J lost 0 bases, and 14 bases lay in between. Germline CDR1 is MGHRA and CDR2 is YSYEKL. The CDR3 consists of 18 residues. DNA of the CDR3: TGCGCCAGCAGCCAAAATGTCGTTGAAACCTCTGGGGCCAACGTCCTGACTTTC. Encoded protein: CASSQNVVETSGANVLTF.